Listed here are 6 T cell receptor beta chains from one sample, sequenced in a study of blood T cell repertoires in COVID-19. Method: immunoSEQ multiplex PCR; TCRdb's copy keeps in-frame clones and lacks some. Among 150,000 to 200,000 clones listed, 65% to 90% were seen once. The sequencing input was peripheral blood. Receptor source: a man aged 50-60 years with active or convalescent COVID-19.

The chain recombines TRBV11-3 with TRBJ2-2; 7 positions match TRBD1. Germline assignment: CDR1 SGHNT and CDR2 YENEEA. Losses at the gene ends were 1 base for V and 7 bases for J; bases not matched to a gene: 3. CDR3 size: 14 residues. The CDR3 nucleotides are TGTGCCAGCAGCTTAGGACAGGGCAGCGGGGAGCTGTTTTTT. Translating gives CASSLGQGSGELFF.

V usage is TRBV5-1 and J usage is TRBJ2-1; 7 nucleotides agree with TRBD2. The germline gives CDR1 SGHRS, CDR2 YFSETQ. The CDR3 length is 15 residues. V trimming: 5 bases; J trimming: 3 bases; junction bases outside the gene matches: 8. CDR3 region: CASSSGTNIYNEQFF. CDR3 nucleotide sequence: TGCGCCAGCAGTTCGGGGACTAATATCTACAATGAGCAGTTCTTC.

This rearrangement joins TRBV5-1 to TRBJ1-4; D perhaps matches TRBD1 (5 bases). The germline gives CDR1 SGHRS, CDR2 YFSETQ. V lost 4 bases to trimming and J lost 0 bases, with 16 bases between them. The CDR3 totals 17 residues. DNA of the CDR3: TGCGCCAGCAGCCCCAACGGGGGGACGACAACTAATGAAAAACTGTTTTTT. Translated: CASSPNGGTTTNEKLFF.

The V gene is TRBV19, the J gene TRBJ2-1, with TRBD1 identical over 11 bases. The V and J ends lost 5 bases and 2 bases, in that order; junction bases with no gene match: 2. Germline V CDR1 and CDR2: LNHDA, SQIVND (reference sequence). CDR3 size: 15 residues. CDR3 in DNA: TGTGCCAGTAGTTCGGGACAGGGGGCCTACAATGAGCAGTTCTTC. This sequence encodes CASSSGQGAYNEQFF.

The chain links TRBV6-5 to TRBJ1-2; 7 bases match TRBD1. From germline, CDR1 is MNHEY and CDR2 SVGAGI. The CDR3 has 14 residues. The trim removed 4 bases at V and 4 bases at J, leaving 6 bases unmatched. Written as DNA, the CDR3 is TGTGCCAGCAGTTTAAGACAGGGCATCTATGGCTACACCTTC. Amino acid sequence: CASSLRQGIYGYTF.

The chain combines TRBV24-1 with TRBJ2-2; D may be TRBD1 (6 bases). The germline gives CDR1 KGHDR, CDR2 SFDVKD. This CDR3 contains 16 residues. V was shortened by 3 bases and J by 2 bases, with 12 bases between the two germline ends. The CDR3 region has the DNA TGTGCCACCAGTGATGTTTGGGGGCTTAACACCGGGGAGCTGTTTTTT. As protein: CATSDVWGLNTGELFF.